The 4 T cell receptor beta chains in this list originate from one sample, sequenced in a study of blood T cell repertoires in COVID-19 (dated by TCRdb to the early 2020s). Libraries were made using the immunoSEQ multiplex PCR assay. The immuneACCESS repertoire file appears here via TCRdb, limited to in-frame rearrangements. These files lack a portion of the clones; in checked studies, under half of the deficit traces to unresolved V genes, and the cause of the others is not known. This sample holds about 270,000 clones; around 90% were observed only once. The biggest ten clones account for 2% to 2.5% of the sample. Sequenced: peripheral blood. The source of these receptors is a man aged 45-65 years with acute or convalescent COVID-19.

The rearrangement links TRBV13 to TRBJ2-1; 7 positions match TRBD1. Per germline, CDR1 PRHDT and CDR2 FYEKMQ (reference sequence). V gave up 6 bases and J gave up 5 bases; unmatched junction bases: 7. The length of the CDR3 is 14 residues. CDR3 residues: CASSFTDRHNEQFF. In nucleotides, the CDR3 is TGTGCCAGCAGTTTTACGGACAGGCACAATGAGCAGTTCTTC. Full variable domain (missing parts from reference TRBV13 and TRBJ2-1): AAGVIQSPRHLIKEKRETATLKCYPIPRHDTVYWYQQGPGQDPQFLISFYEKMQSDKGSIPDRFSAQQFSDYHSELNMSSLELGDSALYFCASSFTDRHNEQFFGPGTRLTVL.

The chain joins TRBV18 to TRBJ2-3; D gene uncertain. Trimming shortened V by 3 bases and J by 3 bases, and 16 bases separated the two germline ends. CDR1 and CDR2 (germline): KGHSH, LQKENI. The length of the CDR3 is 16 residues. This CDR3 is CASSPAPNTPTDTQYF. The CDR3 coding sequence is TGTGCCAGCTCACCGGCTCCCAACACGCCTACAGATACGCAGTATTTT.

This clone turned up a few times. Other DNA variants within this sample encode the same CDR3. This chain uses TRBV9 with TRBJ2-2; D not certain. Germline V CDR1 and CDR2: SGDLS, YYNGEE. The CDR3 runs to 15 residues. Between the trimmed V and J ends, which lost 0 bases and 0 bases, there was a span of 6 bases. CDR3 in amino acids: CASSVGASNTGELFF. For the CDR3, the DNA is TGTGCCAGCAGCGTAGGGGCGTCGAACACCGGGGAGCTGTTTTTT.

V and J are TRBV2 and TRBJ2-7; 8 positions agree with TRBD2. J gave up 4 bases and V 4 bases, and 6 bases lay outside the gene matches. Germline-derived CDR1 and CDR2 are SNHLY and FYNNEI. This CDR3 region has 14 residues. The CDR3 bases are TGTGCCAGCAGTGGGGACGGGGGGGCTTACGAGCAGTACTTC. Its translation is CASSGDGGAYEQYF.